The 9 T cell receptor beta chains given below trace back to one sample, sequenced in a study of long-term antiretroviral therapy in people with HIV. Survey level was the resolution at which the v3.0 immunoSEQ assay ran. Libraries were prepared by immunoSEQ multiplex PCR; TCRdb keeps only in-frame clonotypes and omits some of them. The sample records roughly 33,000 clones, about three quarters being singletons. This specimen was unsorted PBMCs, taken 3.1 years after starting antiretroviral therapy. The receptor set was obtained from a woman aged 50 to 65 with HIV.

V is TRBV2 and J is TRBJ1-4; D unresolved. Germline V gene data show CDR1 as SNHLY and CDR2 as FYNNEI. Trimming shortened V by 4 bases and J by 10 bases, and 10 bases separated the two germline ends. The CDR3 is made up of 12 amino acids. The CDR3: CASSGDLGKLFF. The DNA for the CDR3 is TGTGCCAGCAGTGGCGACCTTGGAAAACTGTTTTTT.

This chain links TRBV4-2 with TRBJ1-3; maybe TRBD1 (5 bases). The CDR3 is made up of 16 amino acids. V lost 0 bases and J lost 4, with 13 bases in between. Germline assignment: CDR1 LGHNA and CDR2 YNFKEQ. The CDR3 is CASSQEIAGFGNTIYF. The CDR3 DNA is TGTGCCAGCAGCCAAGAAATTGCAGGGTTCGGAAACACCATATATTTT.

This clone was observed a few times. The CDR3 sequence: CATRATLGDFNYEQYV. Written as DNA, the CDR3 is TGTGCCACCAGAGCAACGCTAGGAGACTTTAACTACGAGCAGTACGTC. The rearrangement joins TRBV15 to TRBJ2-7; D unclear. V shed 6 bases and J shed 3 bases, with 21 bases lying between them. Looked up from germline, CDR1 is LNHNV and CDR2 is YYDKDF (reference sequence). This CDR3 comprises 16 residues.

The chain combines TRBV27 with TRBJ1-2; D possibly corresponds to TRBD1 (6 bases). The CDR3 contains 13 residues. V lost 5 bases, J lost 5 bases, and 12 bases lay in between. Germline V lookup: CDR1 MNHEY, CDR2 SMNVEV (reference sequence). For the CDR3, the DNA is TGTGCCAGCAGTCCGACAGGAGGATATGGCTACACCTTC. Its translation is CASSPTGGYGYTF.

The sample holds one count of this clone. The chain is built from TRBV19 and TRBJ1-5; D uncertain. Trimming removed 2 bases from V and 5 bases from J, with 10 bases in between. Germline CDR1 reads LNHDA; CDR2 reads SQIVND (reference sequence). There are 14 residues in the CDR3. The CDR3 protein is CASSIRFGDQPQHF. The CDR3 nucleotides are TGTGCCAGTAGTATACGTTTTGGAGATCAGCCCCAGCATTTT.

The genes are TRBV2 and TRBJ2-2; a possible D gene is TRBD2 (5 bases). The CDR3 totals 15 residues. Germline CDR1 and CDR2: SNHLY and FYNNEI. Trimming left V 3 bases short and J 3 bases short, with 11 bases between. CDR3 nucleotide sequence: TGTGCCAGCAGTGACCCCGCGCGGGACACCGGGGAGCTGTTTTTT. The encoded protein is CASSDPARDTGELFF.

This sequence joins TRBV5-1 and TRBJ2-7, with D possibly being TRBD1 (6 bases). The CDR3 consists of 14 residues. Germline assignment: CDR1 SGHRS and CDR2 YFSETQ. Trimming took 4 bases from V and 3 from J, leaving 14 bases between them. CDR3 sequence reads: CASSLDRSYYEQYF. The CDR3 region has the DNA TGCGCCAGCAGCCTGGACAGATCCTACTACGAGCAGTACTTC. Supplemented by reference TRBV5-1 and TRBJ2-7, the full variable domain reads KAGVTQTPRYLIKTRGQQVTLSCSPISGHRSVSWYQQTPGQGLQFLFEYFSETQRNKGNFPGRFSGRQFSNSRSEMNVSTLELGDSALYLCASSLDRSYYEQYFGPGTRLTVT.

The chain carries TRBV7-6 and TRBJ1-6, with a tentative D call TRBD1 (5 bases). Germline-derived CDR1 and CDR2 are SGHVS and FNYEAQ. This CDR3 region has 15 residues. Trimming took 1 base from V and 10 from J, leaving 14 bases between them. Here the CDR3 reads CASSLESGGRSPLHF. CDR3 bases: TGTGCCAGCAGCTTAGAGTCGGGGGGAAGGTCACCCCTCCACTTT.

The CDR3 here is CASSYGARYGYTF. The CDR3 DNA reads as TGTGCCAGCAGTTACGGGGCCCGCTATGGCTACACCTTC. V usage is TRBV6-5 and J usage is TRBJ1-2, with D perhaps TRBD1 (5 bases). Per germline, CDR1 MNHEY and CDR2 SVGAGI. The ends were cut back, 2 bases at V and 4 bases at J, with 8 bases in the middle. The CDR3 spans 13 residues.